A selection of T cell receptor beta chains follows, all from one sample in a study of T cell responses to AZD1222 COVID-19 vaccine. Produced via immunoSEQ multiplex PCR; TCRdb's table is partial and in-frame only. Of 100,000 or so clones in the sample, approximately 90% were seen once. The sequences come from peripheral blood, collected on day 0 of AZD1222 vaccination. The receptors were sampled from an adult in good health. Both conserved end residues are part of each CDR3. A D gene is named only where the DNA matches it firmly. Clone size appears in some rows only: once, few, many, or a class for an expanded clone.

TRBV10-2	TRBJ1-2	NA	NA	TGCGCCAGCAGTGCGGTAAGCCTCTATGGCTACACCTTC	CASSAVSLYGYTF
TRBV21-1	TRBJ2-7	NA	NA	TGTGCCAGCAGCACTCAGCCCACCTCCTACGAGCAGTACTTC	CASSTQPTSYEQYF
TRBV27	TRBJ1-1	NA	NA	TGTGCCAGCAGTTTATCGCAACCTCAGGGCACTGAAGCTTTCTTT	CASSLSQPQGTEAFF
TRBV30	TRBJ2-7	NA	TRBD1	TGTGCCTGGGGACAGGATGACTACGGGGAGCAGTACTTC	CAWGQDDYGEQYF
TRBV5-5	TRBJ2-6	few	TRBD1	TGTGCCAGCAGCGATTACAGGGGGCGGACTGGGGCCAACGTCCTGACTTTC	CASSDYRGRTGANVLTF
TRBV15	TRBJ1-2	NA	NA	TGTGCCACCAGCAACCGGGATCGGCGGGACTATGGCTACACCTTC	CATSNRDRRDYGYTF
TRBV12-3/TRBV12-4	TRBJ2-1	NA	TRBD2	TGTGCCAGCAGTTTAGGCGGGAGTGATGAGCAGTTCTTC	CASSLGGSDEQFF
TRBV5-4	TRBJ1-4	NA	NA	TGTGCCAGCAGCTTAAGCTGGGGTGAAAAACTGTTTTTT	CASSLSWGEKLFF
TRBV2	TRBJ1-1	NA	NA	TGTGCCAGCAGTGACCACTTGAACACTGAAGCTTTCTTT	CASSDHLNTEAFF
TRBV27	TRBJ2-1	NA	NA	TGTGCCAGCAGCCTGGCGGGCACCAACTACAATGAGCAGTTCTTC	CASSLAGTNYNEQFF
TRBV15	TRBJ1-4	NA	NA	TGTGCCACCAGCAGGGGTAATGAAAAACTGTTTTTT	CATSRGNEKLFF
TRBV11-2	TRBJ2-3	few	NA	TGTGCCAGCACCTCGTTCGGGAGCACAGATACGCAGTATTTT	CASTSFGSTDTQYF
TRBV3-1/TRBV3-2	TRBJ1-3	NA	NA	TGTGCCAGCAGCCTTAGCCGCTCTGGAAACACCATATATTTT	CASSLSRSGNTIYF
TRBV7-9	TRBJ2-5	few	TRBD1	TGTGCCAGCAGCTTGGCCGGGACAGGGAGGGAAAAGACCCAGTACTTC	CASSLAGTGREKTQYF
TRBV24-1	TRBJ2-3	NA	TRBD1	TGTGCCACCAGTGACCGACGGACAGGGGGCAGGGATACGCAGTATTTT	CATSDRRTGGRDTQYF
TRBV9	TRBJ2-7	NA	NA	TGTGCCAGCAGCGTAGGAATTGCGTACGGAACCCAAGCGAACGAGCAGTACTTC	CASSVGIAYGTQANEQYF
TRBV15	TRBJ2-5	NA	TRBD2	TGTGCCACCAGCAATAGCGGGTGGGCCCAAGAGACCCAGTACTTC	CATSNSGWAQETQYF
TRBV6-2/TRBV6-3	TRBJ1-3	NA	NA	TGTGCCAGCAGTTATGTTGCAGCGAGCTCTGGAAACACCATATATTTT	CASSYVAASSGNTIYF
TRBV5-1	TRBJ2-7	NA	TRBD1	TGCGCCAGCACGGCAGGAAAGGGGGCGGGCGCCTACGAGCAGTACTTC	CASTAGKGAGAYEQYF
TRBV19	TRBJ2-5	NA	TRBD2	TGTGCCAGTAGTATCTCGGGACTAGCGGGCCAAGAGACCCAGTACTTC	CASSISGLAGQETQYF
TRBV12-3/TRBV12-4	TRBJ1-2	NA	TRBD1	TGTGCCAGCAGACCCAGACAGGGCGGGTTTTACACCTTC	CASRPRQGGFYTF
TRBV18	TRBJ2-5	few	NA	TGTGCCAGCTCCCCCGGTGAAACCCAGTACTTC	CASSPGETQYF
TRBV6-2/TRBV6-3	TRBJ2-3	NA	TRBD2	TGTGCCAGCAGTGACCTCCCGGGACTAGCGGGTCGCTGGGATACGCAGTATTTT	CASSDLPGLAGRWDTQYF
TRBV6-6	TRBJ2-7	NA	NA	TGTGCCAGCAGTTACGATCTTACCCCCTACGAGCAGTACTTC	CASSYDLTPYEQYF
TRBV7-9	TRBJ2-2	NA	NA	TGTGCCAGCAGCTTAAGGTGGGGGTTTACGAACACCGGGGAGCTGTTTTTT	CASSLRWGFTNTGELFF
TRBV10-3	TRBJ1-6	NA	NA	TGTGCCATCAGTGAGTCCTCAACAGGGAACAATTCACCCCTCCACTTT	CAISESSTGNNSPLHF
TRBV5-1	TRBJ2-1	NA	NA	TGCGCCAGCAGCTGGGGACTCACCGCGGGATACAATGAGCAGTTCTTC	CASSWGLTAGYNEQFF
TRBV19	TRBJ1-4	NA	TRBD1	TGTGCCAGTGCTCTGGGACAGGGGGCTAATGAAAAACTGTTTTTT	CASALGQGANEKLFF
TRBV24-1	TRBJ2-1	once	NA	TGTGCCACCAGTGATTTCGCAGGGGGAGGGTACAATGAGCAGTTCTTC	CATSDFAGGGYNEQFF
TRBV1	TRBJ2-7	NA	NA	TGCACCAGCAGCCATCCCGGAGCCTACGAGCAGTACTTC	CTSSHPGAYEQYF
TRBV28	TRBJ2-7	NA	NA	TGTGCCAGCAGTTTGGTCGGCCCCACGGTCGAGCAGTACTTC	CASSLVGPTVEQYF
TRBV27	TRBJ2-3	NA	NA	TGTGCCAGCAGTTTAAGGGGCCCGGGGGTAGATACGCAGTATTTT	CASSLRGPGVDTQYF
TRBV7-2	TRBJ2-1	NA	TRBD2	TGTGCCAGCAGCTCCGGGACTAGCGGGAATAGTGAGCAGTTCTTC	CASSSGTSGNSEQFF
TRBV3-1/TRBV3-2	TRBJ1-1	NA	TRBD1	TGTGCCAGCAGCCAAGACGGGGACAGGCAGGGGACTGAAGCTTTCTTT	CASSQDGDRQGTEAFF
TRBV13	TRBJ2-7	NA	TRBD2	TGTGCCAGCAGCTTCGCCGTAGCGGGAGTCGCTGGCGAGCAGTACTTC	CASSFAVAGVAGEQYF
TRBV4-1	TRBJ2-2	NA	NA	TGCGCCAGCAGCGAAGAAGGAGGGAGTGTGGGGACCGGGGAGCTGTTTTTT	CASSEEGGSVGTGELFF
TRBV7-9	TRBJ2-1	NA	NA	TGTGCCAGCAGCCCCGGATCCACCGTAGATGAGCAGTTCTTC	CASSPGSTVDEQFF
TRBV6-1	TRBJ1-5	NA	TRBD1	TGTGCCAGCAGTGAAATGACAGGGTGGAATGTTAATCAGCCCCAGCATTTT	CASSEMTGWNVNQPQHF
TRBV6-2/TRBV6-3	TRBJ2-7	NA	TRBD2	TGTGCCAGCAGTCTAGCGGGAGGATCCTACGAGCAGTACTTC	CASSLAGGSYEQYF
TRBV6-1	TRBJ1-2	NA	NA	TGTGCCAGCAGTGAAGACCTGCGGACACTATCACAGCCTGGCTACACCTTC	CASSEDLRTLSQPGYTF
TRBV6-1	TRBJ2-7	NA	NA	TGTGCCAGCAGGGAAGGGGGGGCTACGAGCGGGCAGTACTTC	CASREGGATSGQYF
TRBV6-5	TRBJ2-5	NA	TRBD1	TGTGCCAGCAAAAGTCCAGGGGGAGAGACCCAGTACTTC	CASKSPGGETQYF
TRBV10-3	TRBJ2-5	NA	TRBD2	TGTGCCATCAGTGAGTCGATCAGCGCGGGGGGAGACAGGGAGACCCAGTACTTC	CAISESISAGGDRETQYF
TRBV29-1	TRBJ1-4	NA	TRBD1	TGCAGCGTTGGGGCAGGGGGCGCGACTAATGAAAAACTGTTTTTT	CSVGAGGATNEKLFF
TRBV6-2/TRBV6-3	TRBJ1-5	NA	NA	TGTGCCAGCAGTCACTTCAACTATAGCAATCAGCCCCAGCATTTT	CASSHFNYSNQPQHF
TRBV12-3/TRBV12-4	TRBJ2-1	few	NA	TGTGCCAGCAGTTTAGGCCCTATCAATGAGCAGTTCTTC	CASSLGPINEQFF
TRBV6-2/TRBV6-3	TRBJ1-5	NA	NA	TGTGCCAGCAGTTACTCGGTCAGCAATCAGCCCCAGCATTTT	CASSYSVSNQPQHF
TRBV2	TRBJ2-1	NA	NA	TGTGCCAGCAGTGTACTACAGGGCTTCTACAATGAGCAGTTCTTC	CASSVLQGFYNEQFF
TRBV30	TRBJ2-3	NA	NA	TGTGCCTGGACCCAGCTAGCAGATACGCAGTATTTT	CAWTQLADTQYF
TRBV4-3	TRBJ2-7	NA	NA	TGCGCCAGCAGCCCCGCCAGCGCCGTACCCTACGAGCAGTACTTC	CASSPASAVPYEQYF